A single sample gave rise to the 26 T cell receptor beta chains below, sequenced in a study of cytomegalovirus exposure and HLA in healthy donors. Primers for the PCR totalled 60 Vbeta and 13 Jbeta. The data were produced by immunoSEQ multiplex PCR, yet TCRdb's version contains in-frame clones alone and is incomplete. This table has about 160,000 clones, roughly 70% appearing once. Sequenced material: PBMCs. The receptors stem from a woman aged 50 to 60 in good health and CMV-seropositive.

This clone has more than one count but fewer than ten. The chain is built from TRBV29-1 and TRBJ1-3; 10 nucleotides align to TRBD1. Trimming at V came to 7 bases and at J to 5 bases, leaving 5 bases not matched to a gene. The germline gives CDR1 SQVTM, CDR2 ANQGSEA. The CDR3 runs to 13 residues. The CDR3 DNA reads TGCAGCGCCGTGGGACAGGGGAGAAACACCATATATTTT. It specifies CSAVGQGRNTIYF.

This rearrangement joins TRBV6-5 to TRBJ1-1, with no clear D. V was pared by 0 bases and J by 7 bases, with 9 bases between. Germline V gene sequence: CDR1 MNHEY, CDR2 SVGAGI. CDR3 length equals 13 residues. The CDR3 DNA is TGTGCCAGCAGTTACTCGAGAGGGTGTGAAGCTTTCTTT. Its translation: CASSYSRGCEAFF.

The count of this clone is one. The rearrangement joins TRBV7-8 to TRBJ2-2; D might be TRBD2 (5 bases). The V end lost 5 bases, the J end lost 1 base, and 17 bases lay between the germline ends. CDR3 length: 17 amino acids. The germline gives CDR1 SGHVS, CDR2 FQNEAQ. CDR3 bases: TGTGCCAGCAGCCCCCCCCGCGGGTGGGGGAACACCGGGGAGCTGTTTTTT. This encodes CASSPPRGWGNTGELFF. The full variable domain, with the rest looked up from reference TRBV7-8 and TRBJ2-2, is GAGVSQSPRYKVAKRGQDVALRCDPISGHVSLFWYQQALGQGPEFLTYFQNEAQLDKSGLPSDRFFAERPEGSVSTLKIQRTQQEDSAVYLCASSPPRGWGNTGELFFGEGSRLTVL.

This sequence joins TRBV6-1 and TRBJ1-5; no clear D. Germline values: CDR1 MNHNS, CDR2 SASEGT. The CDR3 extends over 16 amino acids. Trimming shortened V by 4 bases and J by 0 bases, and 13 bases separated the two germline ends. CDR3 in DNA: TGTGCCAGCAGTGCGGAGACTCCCATTAGCAATCAGCCCCAGCATTTT. Amino acids: CASSAETPISNQPQHF.

As concerns this clone: A much larger clone sits a single nucleotide away, making a read error possible. The rearrangement joins TRBV5-6 to TRBJ1-1, with D possibly being TRBD1 (6 bases). The V end lost 3 bases, the J end lost 0 bases, and 6 bases lay between the germline ends. Germline V gene data show CDR1 as SGHDT and CDR2 as YYEEEE. The CDR3 spans 13 residues. The CDR3: CASSWGLNTEAFF. The CDR3 coding sequence is TGTGCCAGCAGCTGGGGGCTGAACACTGAAGCTTTCTTT.

This clone was counted a few times. J is TRBJ2-5 and V is TRBV5-4; 9 positions agree with TRBD2. The CDR3 spans 16 residues. The J segment lost 5 bases and the V segment lost 0 bases, leaving 8 bases of the junction unmatched. Germline lookup yields CDR1 SGHNT and CDR2 YYREEE (reference sequence). CDR3 DNA sequence: TGTGCCAGCAGCTTGGGACAGCGGGGGGCGGGGGAGACCCAGTACTTC. Translation: CASSLGQRGAGETQYF.

J is TRBJ2-5 and V is TRBV2; TRBD2 matches at 12 bases. The CDR3 is 16 amino acids. The V gene end was trimmed by 2 bases and the J gene end by 5 bases; junction bases not matched to a gene: 6. In germline, CDR1 is SNHLY, CDR2 FYNNEI. Here the CDR3 reads CASSELLAGGRETQYF. In DNA, the CDR3 is TGTGCCAGCAGTGAATTACTAGCGGGGGGCAGGGAGACCCAGTACTTC.

The rearrangement links TRBV4-1 to TRBJ2-5; possible D gene TRBD1, 6 bases. The germline V gene has CDR1 MGHRA and CDR2 YSYEKL. V lost 4 bases, J lost 5 bases, and 14 bases lay in between. This CDR3 contains 14 residues. This CDR3 is CASSPRQDGETQYF. The CDR3 region has the DNA TGCGCCAGCAGCCCTCGACAGGACGGGGAGACCCAGTACTTC.

The genes are TRBV7-3 and TRBJ1-1; TRBD1 matches 9 bases. The germline V gene has CDR1 SGHTA and CDR2 FQGTGA. The CDR3 spans 15 residues. The trim removed 5 bases at V and 1 base at J, leaving 5 bases unmatched. The CDR3 loop reads CASSKGTGRNTEAFF. The CDR3 DNA reads as TGTGCCAGCAGCAAGGGGACAGGGAGGAACACTGAAGCTTTCTTT.

About this clone itself: The identical CDR3 is also encoded by other nucleotide sequences in the sample. The chain couples TRBV11-2 to TRBJ1-2, with D perhaps TRBD1 (5 bases). CDR1 and CDR2 (germline): SGHAT, FQNNGV. The CDR3 has 14 residues. V gave up 1 base and J gave up 3 bases, with 9 bases separating them. The CDR3 protein is CASSLGRGDYGYTF. The CDR3 coding sequence is TGTGCCAGCAGCTTAGGGAGGGGTGACTATGGCTACACCTTC.

The chain is built from TRBV10-3 and TRBJ1-4, with a weak D call TRBD1 (6 bases). The CDR3 sequence is 14 residues long. V lost 5 bases to trimming and J lost 2 bases, with 9 bases between them. The germline CDR1 and CDR2 sequences are ENHRY and SYGVKD. The CDR3 region has the DNA TGTGCCATCAGTAGGACAGAGACTAATGAAAAACTGTTTTTT. Amino acids: CAISRTETNEKLFF.

The genes are TRBV2 and TRBJ1-6; 10 bases match TRBD1. Germline V gene sequence: CDR1 SNHLY, CDR2 FYNNEI. The CDR3 totals 14 residues. V lost 6 bases to trimming and J lost 10 bases; unmatched junction nucleotides: 6. CDR3: CASRTDRGESPLHF. The CDR3 DNA reads as TGTGCCAGCAGGACGGACAGGGGGGAATCACCCCTCCACTTT.

V usage is TRBV27 and J usage is TRBJ2-3, with 11 positions matching TRBD2. This CDR3 is built from 15 residues. CDR1 and CDR2 (germline): MNHEY, SMNVEV (reference sequence). V gave up 6 bases and J gave up 2 bases; unmatched junction bases: 4. This CDR3 reads CASRLAGAPTDTQYF. The CDR3 region has the DNA TGTGCCAGCAGACTAGCGGGGGCCCCCACAGATACGCAGTATTTT.

This clone has a single count. The V gene is TRBV11-2, the J gene TRBJ2-7, with D uncertain. Germline lookup yields CDR1 SGHAT and CDR2 FQNNGV. The CDR3 totals 13 residues. The V end lost 5 bases, the J end lost 3 bases, and 11 bases lay between the germline ends. The CDR3 loop reads CASSQTLSYEQYF. For the CDR3, the DNA is TGTGCCAGCAGCCAGACTTTAAGCTACGAGCAGTACTTC. The full variable domain, in which reference TRBV11-2 and TRBJ2-7 provide the parts outside the CDR3, is EAGVAQSPRYKIIEKRQSVAFWCNPISGHATLYWYQQILGQGPKLLIQFQNNGVVDDSQLPKDRFSAERLKGVDSTLKIQPAKLEDSAVYLCASSQTLSYEQYFGPGTRLTVT.

The chain recombines TRBV19 with TRBJ2-4; D is unresolved. V lost 1 base, J lost 5 bases, and 12 bases lay in between. Germline assignment: CDR1 LNHDA and CDR2 SQIVND (reference sequence). The CDR3 extends over 15 amino acids. CDR3 in DNA: TGTGCCAGTAGTATAGGTCGTTTGCGAGAAAACATTCAGTACTTC. Translating gives CASSIGRLRENIQYF. Using reference TRBV19 and TRBJ2-4 for the parts outside the CDR3, the full variable domain is DGGITQSPKYLFRKEGQNVTLSCEQNLNHDAMYWYRQDPGQGLRLIYYSQIVNDFQKGDIAEGYSVSREKKESFPLTVTSAQKNPTAFYLCASSIGRLRENIQYFGAGTRLSVL.

V gene TRBV19 combines with J gene TRBJ1-1, with 7 nucleotides matching TRBD1. The CDR3 loop spans 14 amino acids. V gave up 7 bases and J gave up 8 bases; unmatched junction bases: 13. The V gene's germline CDR1 is LNHDA and CDR2 SQIVND (reference sequence). This CDR3 reads CASIPRQGRSEAFF. In DNA, the CDR3 is TGTGCCAGTATTCCTCGACAGGGTAGGTCCGAAGCTTTCTTT. The full variable domain, its missing parts supplied by reference TRBV19 and TRBJ1-1, is DGGITQSPKYLFRKEGQNVTLSCEQNLNHDAMYWYRQDPGQGLRLIYYSQIVNDFQKGDIAEGYSVSREKKESFPLTVTSAQKNPTAFYLCASIPRQGRSEAFFGQGTRLTVV.

In its sample, this clone was seen once. The rearrangement joins TRBV19 to TRBJ1-6; a weak D match, TRBD1 (6 bases). The germline V gene has CDR1 LNHDA and CDR2 SQIVND (reference sequence). The CDR3 length is 13 residues. V was shortened by 10 bases and J by 7 bases, with 14 bases between the two germline ends. The DNA for the CDR3 is TGTGCCACGGGAGGGGGAGTCAATTCACCCCTCCACTTT. It codes for CATGGGVNSPLHF.

This sequence joins TRBV11-3 and TRBJ2-5; TRBD1 is a possible D gene (6 bases). CDR1 is SGHNT, CDR2 YENEEA, per germline. Trimming left V 5 bases short and J 4 bases short, with 11 bases between. The CDR3 extends over 13 amino acids. CDR3 amino acids: CASSLGTTETQYF. CDR3 DNA: TGTGCCAGCAGCCTTGGGACAACAGAGACCCAGTACTTC.

V usage is TRBV2 and J usage is TRBJ2-7; 9 bases align to TRBD2. This CDR3 is 15 amino acids long. Per the germline V gene, CDR1 is SNHLY and CDR2 is FYNNEI. V lost 2 bases and J lost 3; bases outside the gene matches: 5. Written as DNA, the CDR3 is TGTGCCAGCAGTGAATGGGCTAGCGGGGACTACGAGCAGTACTTC. Protein product: CASSEWASGDYEQYF.

The chain joins TRBV6-1 to TRBJ1-6; no firm D call. Trimming took 0 bases from V and 7 from J, leaving 7 bases between them. The germline V gene has CDR1 MNHNS and CDR2 SASEGT. This CDR3 has 14 residues. The CDR3 loop reads CASSEAAGNSPLHF. In nucleotides, the CDR3 is TGTGCCAGCAGTGAAGCTGCGGGAAATTCACCCCTCCACTTT.

The V call is TRBV5-1, the J call TRBJ2-2; 9 bases map to TRBD1. This CDR3 is 14 amino acids long. Germline-derived CDR1 and CDR2 are SGHRS and YFSETQ. Losses at the gene ends were 5 bases for V and 3 bases for J; bases not matched to a gene: 2. This chain's CDR3 is CASRGTGHTGELFF. Written as DNA, the CDR3 is TGCGCCAGCAGGGGGACAGGGCACACCGGGGAGCTGTTTTTT.

The chain links TRBV9 to TRBJ2-2, with TRBD2 matching 12 bases. The CDR3 has 18 amino acids. Germline CDR1 and CDR2: SGDLS and YYNGEE. V dropped 0 bases and J dropped 0; count of bases not matched to a gene: 3. The CDR3 DNA reads as TGTGCCAGCAGCGTAGCGGCTAGCGGGGGGGCGAACACCGGGGAGCTGTTTTTT. Protein product: CASSVAASGGANTGELFF.

The V and J genes are TRBV14 and TRBJ2-1, with D maybe TRBD1 (6 bases). Deletions cut 0 bases from V and 7 bases from J, with 13 bases between. The CDR3 is 15 amino acids. Germline CDR1 reads SGHDN; CDR2 reads FVKESK. CDR3 residues: CASSQDWERGNEQFF. CDR3 DNA sequence: TGTGCCAGCAGCCAAGATTGGGAGAGGGGGAATGAGCAGTTCTTC.

The chain carries TRBV5-1 and TRBJ1-3; no definite D call. The V end lost 4 bases, the J end lost 0 bases, and 14 bases lay between the germline ends. The V gene's germline CDR1 is SGHRS and CDR2 YFSETQ. This CDR3 comprises 16 residues. CDR3 protein: CASSPSSRLSGNTIYF. The CDR3 region has the DNA TGCGCCAGCAGCCCAAGTTCGCGGCTCTCTGGAAACACCATATATTTT.

The chain recombines TRBV6-5 with TRBJ2-5; D is perhaps TRBD1 (6 bases). Trimming removed 7 bases at V and 2 bases at J, with 14 bases between. The germline V gene encodes CDR1 MNHEY and CDR2 SVGAGI. This CDR3 has 14 residues. The CDR3 bases are TGTGCCAGCACCAAAGAACAGGGACAAGAGACCCAGTACTTC. It specifies CASTKEQGQETQYF.

This clone turned up a few times. The rearrangement uses TRBV9 and TRBJ1-1, with D tentatively TRBD1 (6 bases). This CDR3 has 15 residues. From germline, CDR1 is SGDLS and CDR2 YYNGEE. Trimming shortened V by 3 bases and J by 5 bases, and 17 bases separated the two germline ends. The CDR3: CASSDEQGERTEAFF. The DNA for the CDR3 is TGTGCCAGCAGCGACGAACAGGGTGAGAGAACTGAAGCTTTCTTT.